Below, one T cell receptor (beta chain) is given with its context. What it binds is unknown. A clone one base away is much larger, so this may be a read error. Germline V gene data show CDR1 as SGHTA and CDR2 as FQGNSA. Trimming took off 5 bases at V and 11 bases at J, with 15 bases between the two ends. The CDR3 spans 12 residues. This record comes from a study of T cell repertoires in cytomegalovirus infection. Each CDR3 protein is one row after TCRdb ran MiXCR on the reads. The sample includes about 830,000 distinct CDR3 sequences, around a third of them seen just once. The TCR sequence derives from a human donor in good health (CMV status not recorded). Some clones in this sample may be carry-over from other donors' samples. The sample was cultured CD8+ T cells from PBMCs, taken from culture after CMV antigen stimulation. The rearrangement joins TRBV7-2 to TRBJ1-1; D remains unclear. CDR3 DNA sequence: TGTGCCAGCAGCCCGGTGGAGGGCTGGGCTTTCTTT. Protein: CASSPVEGWAFF.